This passage covers 28 T cell receptor beta chains from one sample sequenced in a study of blood T cell repertoires in COVID-19. Libraries were prepared by immunoSEQ multiplex PCR; TCRdb keeps only in-frame clonotypes and omits some of them. The sample lists about 290,000 clones; 85% to 90% were seen once. The sample comprised peripheral blood. These receptors all come from a woman aged 25-40 years with COVID-19, enrolled during active disease.

The rearrangement uses TRBV7-8 and TRBJ1-2; 8 bases match TRBD1. Trimming removed 4 bases from V and 7 bases from J; junction bases left unmatched: 11. The germline V gene has CDR1 SGHVS and CDR2 FQNEAQ. The CDR3 is 15 amino acids. DNA of the CDR3: TGTGCCAGCAGCTCACAACGCTCCACAGGGGGTGGCTACACCTTC. This encodes CASSSQRSTGGGYTF.

V usage is TRBV18 and J usage is TRBJ1-2, with 7 bases lining up with TRBD1. Germline loops: CDR1 KGHSH, CDR2 LQKENI. The CDR3 totals 15 residues. V dropped 3 bases and J dropped 4; count of bases not matched to a gene: 8. CDR3 sequence (DNA): TGTGCCAGCTCACCTGAGGGACAGCACGTCTATGGCTACACCTTC. Translating gives CASSPEGQHVYGYTF. Combining the CDR3 with reference TRBV18 and TRBJ1-2 gives the whole variable domain NAGVMQNPRHLVRRRGQEARLRCSPMKGHSHVYWYRQLPEEGLKFMVYLQKENIIDESGMPKERFSAEFPKEGPSILRIQQVVRGDSAAYFCASSPEGQHVYGYTFGSGTRLTVV.

The rearrangement links TRBV25-1 to TRBJ2-7; D remains unclear. This CDR3 region has 14 residues. The ends were cut back, 1 base at V and 5 bases at J, with 12 bases in the middle. Germline CDR1 and CDR2: MGHDK and SYGVNS. CDR3 in DNA: TGTGCCAGCAGTGAATTCGTAAACACCAACGAGCAGTACTTC. Protein: CASSEFVNTNEQYF.

The chain has TRBV19 and TRBJ2-1; D is unresolved. Germline CDR1 is LNHDA and CDR2 is SQIVND (reference sequence). The CDR3 covers 14 residues. Trimming stripped 3 bases from V and 8 bases from J, with 14 bases between. DNA of the CDR3: TGTGCCAGTAGTATTTTTCTAGGTACGGATGAGCAGTTCTTC. This sequence encodes CASSIFLGTDEQFF.

The chain links TRBV5-1 to TRBJ1-2; TRBD1 matches at 9 bases. Germline lookup yields CDR1 SGHRS and CDR2 YFSETQ. This CDR3 spans 15 amino acids. V dropped 3 bases and J dropped 4; count of bases not matched to a gene: 7. This CDR3 reads CASSSQGAGGYGYTF. CDR3 DNA sequence: TGCGCCAGCAGCTCACAGGGGGCTGGAGGCTATGGCTACACCTTC.

The CDR3 nucleotides read TGTGCCAGCAGTGCCCAAGCGGGGGGGCCGCAGTTCTTC. This translates into CASSAQAGGPQFF. This chain connects TRBV2 to TRBJ2-1, with 10 bases identical to TRBD2. The CDR3 spans 13 residues. V trimming: 4 bases; J trimming: 12 bases; junction bases outside the gene matches: 6. Germline V gene data show CDR1 as SNHLY and CDR2 as FYNNEI. Complete variable domain (other parts from reference TRBV2 and TRBJ2-1): EPEVTQTPSHQVTQMGQEVILRCVPISNHLYFYWYRQILGQKVEFLVSFYNNEISEKSEIFDDQFSVERPDGSNFTLKIRSTKLEDSAMYFCASSAQAGGPQFFGPGTRLTVL.

V usage is TRBV19 and J usage is TRBJ1-5; a weak D match, TRBD1 (5 bases). Looked up from germline, CDR1 is LNHDA and CDR2 is SQIVND (reference sequence). V dropped 3 bases and J dropped 7 bases, with 22 bases sitting between them. The CDR3 length is 17 residues. In DNA, the CDR3 is TGTGCCAGTAGTATTAAGGTCGGACAAACTCCCCCCCAGCCCCAGCATTTT. It specifies CASSIKVGQTPPQPQHF.

The chain carries TRBV30 and TRBJ1-2; TRBD1 matches at 9 bases. Germline CDR1 GTSNPN, CDR2 SVGIG (reference sequence). Trimming at V came to 1 base and at J to 4 bases, leaving 31 bases not matched to a gene. This CDR3 spans 23 amino acids. The CDR3 is CAWSGLFPNRVRDRVVRGYGYTF. CDR3 sequence (DNA): TGTGCCTGGAGTGGTTTGTTCCCCAACCGTGTCCGGGACAGGGTAGTTCGCGGCTATGGCTACACCTTC.

The chain's CDR3 is CASSFAVGPQTYYEQYF. DNA of the CDR3: TGTGCCAGCAGCTTTGCGGTGGGGCCCCAAACCTACTACGAGCAGTACTTC. The J gene is TRBJ2-7, the V gene TRBV5-4, with D perhaps TRBD1 (5 bases). Germline CDR1 is SGHNT and CDR2 is YYREEE (reference sequence). V lost 2 bases and J 3 bases, leaving 21 bases between the germline ends. The CDR3 runs 17 residues.

The chain recombines TRBV7-9 with TRBJ1-1, with D perhaps TRBD1 (5 bases). Trimming stripped 5 bases from V and 4 bases from J, with 26 bases between. The CDR3 runs to 18 residues. Germline V gene sequence: CDR1 SEHNR, CDR2 FQNEAQ (reference sequence). The CDR3 DNA reads TGTGCCAGCAGCCGACGGGGCGGGGCCATCAGGAAGCGCACTGAAGCTTTCTTT. Translation: CASSRRGGAIRKRTEAFF. Full variable domain (outside the CDR3, taken from reference TRBV7-9 and TRBJ1-1): DTGVSQNPRHKITKRGQNVTFRCDPISEHNRLYWYRQTLGQGPEFLTYFQNEAQLEKSRLLSDRFSAERPKGSFSTLEIQRTEQGDSAMYLCASSRRGGAIRKRTEAFFGQGTRLTVV.

The rearrangement links TRBV6-6 to TRBJ1-4; 8 positions match TRBD1. From germline, CDR1 is MNHNY and CDR2 SVGAGI (reference sequence). The CDR3 totals 15 residues. The V and J ends lost 6 bases and 2 bases, in that order; junction bases with no gene match: 5. CDR3 DNA sequence: TGTGCCAGCAGGGACAGGGTCGGTACTAATGAAAAACTGTTTTTT. This sequence encodes CASRDRVGTNEKLFF.

The rearrangement links TRBV11-2 to TRBJ2-3; 7 nucleotides agree with TRBD2. Germline CDR1 reads SGHAT; CDR2 reads FQNNGV. This CDR3 contains 15 residues. The V and J ends lost 4 bases and 1 base, in that order; junction bases with no gene match: 5. The CDR3 region has the DNA TGTGCCAGCAGCTCATTGACTAGCCGCACAGATACGCAGTATTTT. Its translation is CASSSLTSRTDTQYF. Using reference TRBV11-2 and TRBJ2-3 for the parts outside the CDR3, the full variable domain is EAGVAQSPRYKIIEKRQSVAFWCNPISGHATLYWYQQILGQGPKLLIQFQNNGVVDDSQLPKDRFSAERLKGVDSTLKIQPAKLEDSAVYLCASSSLTSRTDTQYFGPGTRLTVL.

The V gene is TRBV6-5, the J gene TRBJ2-1; D remains unclear. The V end was cut by 2 bases, the J end by 6 bases, with 11 bases between. Germline-derived CDR1 and CDR2 are MNHEY and SVGAGI. The CDR3 spans 14 residues. CDR3 sequence: CASSYQDLSNEQFF. Written as DNA, the CDR3 is TGTGCCAGCAGTTACCAGGATCTTTCCAATGAGCAGTTCTTC.

The chain couples TRBV9 to TRBJ2-1; the match to TRBD2 covers 11 bases. The germline CDR1 and CDR2 sequences are SGDLS and YYNGEE. The CDR3 contains 18 residues. Trimming removed 3 bases from V and 1 base from J; junction bases left unmatched: 9. The CDR3 DNA reads as TGTGCCAGCAGCGAAAGGACTAGCGGGTCCGTATCCTACAATGAGCAGTTCTTC. Translation gives CASSERTSGSVSYNEQFF.

The chain combines TRBV6-5 with TRBJ2-4; a weak D match, TRBD1 (5 bases). CDR1 is MNHEY, CDR2 SVGAGI, per germline. The CDR3 totals 13 residues. V was cut by 9 bases and J by 0 bases, with 9 bases left in between. The CDR3 DNA follows: TGTGCCAGTATAACAGGAGCCAAAAACATTCAGTACTTC. It yields the protein CASITGAKNIQYF.

The J gene is TRBJ2-2, the V gene TRBV19, with 9 bases fitting TRBD2. The trim removed 3 bases at V and 6 bases at J, leaving 5 bases unmatched. The CDR3 runs 15 residues. CDR1 LNHDA and CDR2 SQIVND come from the germline V gene (reference sequence). The CDR3 spells CASSIFGGGAGELFF. CDR3 in DNA: TGTGCCAGTAGTATTTTTGGCGGGGGGGCCGGGGAGCTGTTTTTT.

The chain uses TRBV7-9 and TRBJ1-2, with D possibly matching TRBD1 (6 bases). Between the trimmed V and J ends, which lost 8 bases and 2 bases, there was a span of 24 bases. CDR3 size: 17 residues. Germline lookup yields CDR1 SEHNR and CDR2 FQNEAQ (reference sequence). The CDR3 nucleotides are TGTGCCAGCGGACTTCGGGCAGGGGAACGCATGAACTATGGCTACACCTTC. It codes for CASGLRAGERMNYGYTF.

The CDR3 DNA reads TGTGCCAGCAGTTTGCGGGTGGTTTGGGAGCAGTACTTC. Amino acid sequence: CASSLRVVWEQYF. This rearrangement joins TRBV28 to TRBJ2-7, with D perhaps TRBD2 (5 bases). Germline CDR1 reads MDHEN; CDR2 reads SYDVKM. V lost 3 bases and J lost 7, with 13 bases in between. The CDR3 consists of 13 residues.

The chain employs TRBV6-5 and TRBJ1-5, with D perhaps matching TRBD1 (6 bases). Looked up from germline, CDR1 is MNHEY and CDR2 is SVGAGI. This CDR3 comprises 15 residues. V was clipped by 0 bases and J by 7 bases, with 13 bases between them. The CDR3 loop is CASSYSRGGGQPQHF. The CDR3 nucleotides read TGTGCCAGCAGTTACTCCAGGGGAGGGGGGCAGCCCCAGCATTTT.

The chain combines TRBV5-5 with TRBJ2-7, with 9 bases fitting TRBD1. The CDR3 loop spans 14 amino acids. With V trimmed by 4 bases and J by 3 bases, 5 bases remained unmatched. In germline, CDR1 is SGHKS, CDR2 YYEKEE (reference sequence). CDR3 sequence (DNA): TGTGCCAGCAGCCCCGGGGACAGGGTCTACGAGCAGTACTTC. Its translation: CASSPGDRVYEQYF.

The gene calls are TRBV4-1 and TRBJ2-7, with D possibly being TRBD2 (6 bases). The V end was cut by 5 bases, the J end by 2 bases, with 10 bases between. CDR1 MGHRA and CDR2 YSYEKL come from the germline V gene. The CDR3 spans 13 residues. The CDR3 DNA is TGCGCCAGCAGCGAAGGGACTGCCTACGAGCAGTACTTC. Its protein is CASSEGTAYEQYF.

The chain links TRBV30 to TRBJ2-7; tentatively, D is TRBD1 (5 bases). CDR1 is GTSNPN and CDR2 is SVGIG in the germline V gene (reference sequence). Trimming stripped 0 bases from V and 7 bases from J, with 10 bases between. The CDR3 consists of 12 residues. In nucleotides, the CDR3 is TGTGCCTGGAGTGTACAGGCCCCTGAGCAGTACTTC. This codes for CAWSVQAPEQYF.

This rearrangement joins TRBV29-1 to TRBJ2-5, with D hard to call. CDR3 length: 11 amino acids. CDR1 SQVTM and CDR2 ANQGSEA come from the germline V gene. V was trimmed by 7 bases and J by 4 bases, leaving 10 bases between them. CDR3 sequence: CSGGTAETQYF. The CDR3 coding sequence is TGCAGCGGAGGTACCGCAGAGACCCAGTACTTC. Variable domain in full (rest from reference TRBV29-1 and TRBJ2-5): SAVISQKPSRDICQRGTSLTIQCQVDSQVTMMFWYRQQPGQSLTLIATANQGSEATYESGFVIDKFPISRPNLTFSTLTVSNMSPEDSSIYLCSGGTAETQYFGPGTRLLVL.

CDR3 DNA sequence: TGCGCCAGCAGCCCCGGGACTAGTTCCGGGGAGCTGTTTTTT. Translating gives CASSPGTSSGELFF. The rearrangement links TRBV4-1 to TRBJ2-2, with 8 bases that match TRBD2. After removal of 4 bases from V and 6 bases from J, the junction contained 4 bases not matched to a gene. CDR1 is MGHRA, CDR2 YSYEKL, per germline. The CDR3 length is 14 residues.

The J gene is TRBJ2-5, the V gene TRBV10-3; TRBD2 matches 15 bases. The CDR3 extends over 14 amino acids. After removal of 10 bases from V and 4 bases from J, the junction contained 4 bases not matched to a gene. Germline V gene sequence: CDR1 ENHRY, CDR2 SYGVKD. CDR3 loop: CATGLAGGGETQYF. CDR3 sequence (DNA): TGTGCCACGGGACTAGCGGGGGGAGGAGAGACCCAGTACTTC.

V and J are TRBV3-1 (or the pseudogene TRBV3-2) and TRBJ2-7, with 10 bases fitting TRBD1. The CDR3 extends over 15 amino acids. The germline gives CDR1 LGHDT, CDR2 YNNKEL (reference sequence). Trimming took 5 bases from V and 2 from J; bases not matched to a gene: 6. CDR3 amino acids: CASSAGDRGPYEQYF. The CDR3 DNA is TGTGCCAGCAGCGCCGGGGACAGGGGACCCTACGAGCAGTACTTC.

The chain employs TRBV11-1 and TRBJ2-1; maybe TRBD2 (7 bases). The germline V and J ends were trimmed by 8 bases and 7 bases, with 21 bases remaining between them. Germline values: CDR1 SGHAT, CDR2 FQDESV (reference sequence). The CDR3 consists of 15 residues. Written as DNA, the CDR3 is TGTGCCAGCCGATTTCGAGGGGGGGCAAGGAATGAGCAGTTCTTC. Translation gives CASRFRGGARNEQFF.

The V call is TRBV7-9, the J call TRBJ2-3; D remains ambiguous. The CDR3 spans 14 residues. Germline V gene lookup returns CDR1 SEHNR and CDR2 FQNEAQ (reference sequence). The V gene lost 8 bases and the J gene lost 2 bases, with 14 bases spanning the gap. CDR3 in DNA: TGTGCCAGCCCTCAGCAGACTCCCACAGATACGCAGTATTTT. Its translation: CASPQQTPTDTQYF.